Shown below are 16 T cell receptor beta chains from a single sample sequenced in a study of blood T cells in healthy people across ages. The second PCR ran roughly 6 to 11 cycles with a sample-barcoded 5' primer and J-beta primers. MiXCR was run by TCRdb on the 5' RACE reads, yielding one entry per CDR3 protein. The profile shows roughly 900,000 distinct CDR3 sequences, roughly 43% of them singletons. The material sequenced was blood. These receptors all stem from a young man in good health.

As regards this clonotype: One end of the junction is discordant with germline, which a read error may explain. The chain is built from TRBV7-2 and TRBJ2-1; unclear D gene. From germline, CDR1 is SGHTA and CDR2 FQGNSA. This CDR3 contains 14 residues. The DNA for the CDR3 is TGTGCCAGCAGCTTAGAGGTGTCCCGCAATGGGCAGTTCTTC. It specifies CASSLEVSRNGQFF.

This clonotype has just a few counts. This chain connects TRBV7-2 to TRBJ2-2; 8 nucleotides align to TRBD2. The germline CDR1 and CDR2 sequences are SGHTA and FQGNSA. V was clipped by 1 base and J by 4 bases; unmatched bases: 8. This CDR3 contains 17 residues. The CDR3 spells CASSLDGGAGITGELFF. The CDR3, as DNA: TGTGCCAGCAGCTTAGACGGGGGGGCAGGTATCACCGGGGAGCTGTTTTTT.

The CDR3 loop is CASSLDGDYEQYF. The CDR3 DNA reads TGTGCCAGCAGCCTGGACGGGGACTACGAGCAGTACTTC. The chain links TRBV7-9 to TRBJ2-7; possibly TRBD2 for D (5 bases). The CDR3 totals 13 residues. Trimming left V 5 bases short and J 3 bases short, with 11 bases between. The germline V gene encodes CDR1 SEHNR and CDR2 FQNEAQ (reference sequence).

This clonotype was counted ten times or more. This rearrangement joins TRBV21-1 to TRBJ2-3. TRBV21-1 represents a pseudogene. This CDR3 is 13 amino acids long. DNA of the CDR3: TGTGCCAGCAGCAAACGCGAAGGGGATACGCAGTATTTT. It yields the protein CASSKREGDTQYF.

For this clonotype: The junction and the germline gene differ at one end; a read error may be behind it. V is TRBV12-3 or TRBV12-4 and J is TRBJ1-2, with 9 bases lining up with TRBD1. This CDR3 has 15 residues. CDR3 sequence: CASSGGRDRDYGHTF. CDR3 bases: TGTGCCAGCAGTGGAGGCCGGGACAGGGATTATGGCCACACCTTC.

The sample holds one count of this clonotype. The chain employs TRBV5-1 and TRBJ2-5; 10 positions match TRBD2. The length of the CDR3 is 15 residues. Per germline, CDR1 SGHRS and CDR2 YFSETQ. The V gene end was trimmed by 4 bases and the J gene end by 11 bases; junction bases not matched to a gene: 14. CDR3 nucleotides: TGCGCCAGCAGCCCCGCTGGACTAGCGGAATCAGAGCAGTACTTC. Translation gives CASSPAGLAESEQYF.

This chain joins TRBV7-2 and TRBJ2-3, with D possibly being TRBD2 (7 bases). The CDR3 runs to 16 residues. Germline V gene lookup returns CDR1 SGHTA and CDR2 FQGNSA. Trimming took 6 bases from V and 4 from J, leaving 20 bases between them. The CDR3 DNA is TGTGCCAGCAGTCCTACGGGGGGCAGGGCCCCAGATACGCAGTATTTT. It codes for CASSPTGGRAPDTQYF.

This CDR3 is CASSERDRALGTEAFF. CDR3 in DNA: TGTGCCAGCAGTGAAAGGGACCGGGCCCTAGGAACTGAAGCTTTCTTT. The chain recombines TRBV25-1 with TRBJ1-1; a weak D match, TRBD1 (5 bases). Germline V gives CDR1 MGHDK, CDR2 SYGVNS. The CDR3 sequence is 16 residues long. V gave up 2 bases and J gave up 5 bases, with 18 bases separating them.

Only a few counts were recorded for this clonotype. The CDR3 nucleotides read TGTGCCAGCAGGGGACAGGCAACGAATCAGCCCCAGCATTTT. It codes for CASRGQATNQPQHF. The rearrangement links TRBV6-5 to TRBJ1-5; 8 nucleotides agree with TRBD1. The CDR3 is made up of 14 amino acids. J was trimmed by 4 bases and V by 6 bases; bases with no gene match: 5. Germline-derived CDR1 and CDR2 are MNHEY and SVGAGI.

The gene calls are TRBV27 and TRBJ2-4; D is perhaps TRBD1 (6 bases). The better agreement between TRBJ2-7 and the DNA end casts doubt on the J call. The CDR3 covers 15 residues. Germline-derived CDR1 and CDR2 are MNHEY and SMNVEV (reference sequence). CDR3 DNA sequence: TGTGCCAGCAGACCCTACAGGGATCGGAGCTACGAGCAGTACTTC. Translation: CASRPYRDRSYEQYF.

The rearrangement uses TRBV5-1 and TRBJ2-7; TRBD1 aligns across 8 bases. The CDR3 consists of 12 residues. Germline CDR1 SGHRS, CDR2 YFSETQ. Losses at the gene ends were 6 bases for V and 7 bases for J; bases not matched to a gene: 6. The CDR3 region is CASTRGPGEQYF. CDR3 sequence (DNA): TGCGCCAGCACCAGGGGGCCGGGAGAGCAGTACTTC.

This clonotype has just a few counts. The chain joins TRBV6-6 to TRBJ2-3; D is unresolved. V lost 2 bases, J lost 7 bases, and 7 bases lay in between. Per germline, CDR1 MNHNY and CDR2 SVGAGI (reference sequence). The CDR3 has 12 amino acids. CDR3 nucleotides: TGTGCCAGCAGTTACGGGGATTATACGCAGTATTTT. The encoded protein is CASSYGDYTQYF.

The chain carries TRBV27 and TRBJ2-7; 7 nucleotides align to TRBD2. With 5 bases clipped from V and 5 bases from J, the junction kept 9 bases outside the gene matches. The germline V gene has CDR1 MNHEY and CDR2 SMNVEV (reference sequence). The CDR3 is 14 amino acids. CDR3 nucleotide sequence: TGTGCCAGCAGTGTGATGCGGGGGATCGACGAGCAGTACTTC. Its translation is CASSVMRGIDEQYF.

J is TRBJ1-5 and V is TRBV9; D may be TRBD1 (5 bases). Trimming took off 0 bases at V and 7 bases at J, with 14 bases between the two ends. Germline V CDR1 and CDR2: SGDLS, YYNGEE. The CDR3 sequence is 15 residues long. CDR3 in DNA: TGTGCCAGCAGCGTAGCCGGGGTCGAGGGGCAGCCCCAGCATTTT. Its translation is CASSVAGVEGQPQHF.

This clonotype was recorded many times. The rearrangement joins TRBV20-1 to TRBJ2-1, with 8 bases lining up with TRBD2. With V trimmed by 1 base and J by 9 bases, 5 bases remained unmatched. CDR3 length equals 13 residues. Germline CDR1 is DFQATT and CDR2 is SNEGSKA (reference sequence). The CDR3 reads CSARGTSGIEQFF. CDR3 nucleotides: TGCAGTGCTAGAGGAACTAGCGGAATTGAGCAGTTCTTC.

The table lists this clonotype with a few counts. Here the CDR3 reads CASSLTGQPVSYEQYF. CDR3 DNA sequence: TGTGCCAGCAGCTTAACGGGACAGCCCGTCTCCTACGAGCAGTACTTC. This chain uses TRBV7-2 with TRBJ2-7; TRBD1 matches 7 bases. The CDR3 loop spans 16 amino acids. The trim removed 2 bases at V and 0 bases at J, leaving 7 bases unmatched. Germline CDR1 reads SGHTA; CDR2 reads FQGNSA.